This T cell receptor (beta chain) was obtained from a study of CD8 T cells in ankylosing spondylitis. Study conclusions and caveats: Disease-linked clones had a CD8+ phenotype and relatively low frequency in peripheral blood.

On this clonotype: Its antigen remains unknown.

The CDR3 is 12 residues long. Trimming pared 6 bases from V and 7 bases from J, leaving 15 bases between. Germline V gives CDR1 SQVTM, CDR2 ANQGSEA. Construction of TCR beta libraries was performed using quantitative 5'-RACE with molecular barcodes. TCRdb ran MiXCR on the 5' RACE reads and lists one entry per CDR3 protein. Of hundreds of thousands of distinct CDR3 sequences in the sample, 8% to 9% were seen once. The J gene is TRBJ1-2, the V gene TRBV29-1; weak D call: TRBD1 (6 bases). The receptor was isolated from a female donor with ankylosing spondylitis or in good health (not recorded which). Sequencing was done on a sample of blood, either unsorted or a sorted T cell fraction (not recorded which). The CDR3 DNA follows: TGCAGCGTACAGGGAGAGCTAGTTGGCTACACCTTC. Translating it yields CSVQGELVGYTF.